This TCR beta chain was sequenced during a study of blood T cell repertoires in COVID-19. Across the whole study: From T cells, B-cell-depleted T cells, or PBMCs came the material, which was cDNA or gDNA.

Method: immunoSEQ multiplex PCR; TCRdb's copy keeps in-frame clones and lacks some. The repertoire holds 250,000 or so clones, around 87% seen once, with about 1.5% in the top ten. Resolution of symptoms, clearance, or two negative PCRs was present in recovered Cohort 3 donors. The V and J ends lost 4 bases and 0 bases respectively, with 14 bases between them. CDR1 SGHRS and CDR2 YFSETQ come from the germline V gene. The CDR3 has 16 amino acids. The chain joins TRBV5-1 to TRBJ2-1; maybe TRBD2 (5 bases). The clonotype originates from a woman aged 50 to 65 who had recovered from COVID-19. Sequencing was performed on PBMCs or T cells enriched from blood (not recorded which). The CDR3 DNA is TGCGCCAGCAGCACCCTAGCACCTAGCTCCTACAATGAGCAGTTCTTC. It yields the protein CASSTLAPSSYNEQFF. The full variable domain, rest sourced from reference TRBV5-1 and TRBJ2-1, is KAGVTQTPRYLIKTRGQQVTLSCSPISGHRSVSWYQQTPGQGLQFLFEYFSETQRNKGNFPGRFSGRQFSNSRSEMNVSTLELGDSALYLCASSTLAPSSYNEQFFGPGTRLTVL.